This record looks at one T cell receptor beta chain sequence and its context. Its antigen is still unknown. The record originates from a study of T cell responses to AZD1222 COVID-19 vaccine. The V and J ends lost 5 bases and 0 bases, in that order; junction bases with no gene match: 5. Germline V CDR1 and CDR2: SNHLY, FYNNEI. This CDR3 region has 15 residues. Study observations and caveats: Most donors were white British, females outnumbered males, and clonal diversity was possibly underestimated. The repertoires were collected only after the peak T cell response. The number of AZD1222 recipients seropositive at baseline was only five or six.

Both about-4-week and about-12-week second-dose recipients were combined. TCRdb's copy holds only in-frame clones and misses some; the assay was immunoSEQ multiplex PCR. The data hold 150,000 to 190,000 clones, with about nine tenths observed a single time. Here the sequenced sample was peripheral blood, taken 28 days after the second AZD1222 dose. The genes are TRBV2 and TRBJ1-1; TRBD1 matches 8 bases. The origin of this receptor is an adult who received the AZD1222 COVID-19 vaccine. CDR3 nucleotide sequence: TGTGCCAGCAGTTCCAGACAGGGGCTGAACACTGAAGCTTTCTTT. This gives the protein CASSSRQGLNTEAFF.